Below, 15 T cell receptor beta chains from the same sample are listed, as sequenced in a study of glioma-infiltrating T cells after dendritic cell vaccination. Assay used: immunoSEQ multiplex PCR; TCRdb lists only in-frame clones, some missing. The sample lists about 64,000 clones; 75% to 90% were seen once. Material: blood, obtained before dendritic cell vaccination. The receptor source for this set is a human donor with glioblastoma.

This clone occurred a few times. The chain carries TRBV30 and TRBJ1-6; 8 bases map to TRBD1. CDR3 size: 14 residues. The germline V gene has CDR1 GTSNPN and CDR2 SVGIG (reference sequence). Trimming cost V 2 bases and J 5 bases; bases outside gene matches: 2. CDR3 residues: CAWSQGQDNSPLHF. CDR3 nucleotides: TGTGCCTGGAGTCAGGGACAGGATAATTCACCCCTCCACTTT.

This clone turned up a few times. This chain links TRBV5-6 with TRBJ2-1; possible D gene TRBD1, 5 bases. There are 14 residues in the CDR3. The germline CDR1 and CDR2 sequences are SGHDT and YYEEEE. The V end was cut by 4 bases, the J end by 2 bases, with 10 bases between. CDR3 nucleotide sequence: TGTGCCAGCAGCCAAGGGGCCGCCTACAATGAGCAGTTCTTC. Amino acids: CASSQGAAYNEQFF.

The chain combines TRBV7-2 with TRBJ1-2; tentative D call: TRBD1 (6 bases). The CDR3 runs 15 residues. Germline assignment: CDR1 SGHTA and CDR2 FQGNSA. Trimming pared 5 bases from V and 8 bases from J, leaving 21 bases between. The chain's CDR3 is CASSPITGSRSGYTF. CDR3 bases: TGTGCCAGCAGCCCAATTACAGGGTCACGTAGCGGCTACACCTTC.

The chain is built from TRBV19 and TRBJ1-1; D uncertain. The CDR3 consists of 13 residues. Germline values: CDR1 LNHDA, CDR2 SQIVND (reference sequence). Trimming stripped 5 bases from V and 0 bases from J, with 7 bases between. The CDR3 here is CASSWELNTEAFF. The CDR3, as DNA: TGTGCCAGTAGTTGGGAGCTGAACACTGAAGCTTTCTTT.

In this sample, this clone turned up a few times. This chain connects TRBV9 to TRBJ1-1, with 8 bases that match TRBD1. The germline gives CDR1 SGDLS, CDR2 YYNGEE. The CDR3 is 14 amino acids. The V and J ends lost 4 bases and 1 base, in that order; junction bases with no gene match: 3. CDR3 region: CASSLDRANTEAFF. CDR3 coding DNA: TGTGCCAGCAGCTTGGACAGGGCGAACACTGAAGCTTTCTTT.

The V gene is TRBV7-2, the J gene TRBJ2-3, with TRBD2 matching 12 bases. The ends lost 4 bases at V and 1 base at J; junction bases unmatched: 3. The CDR3 covers 16 residues. Per germline, CDR1 SGHTA and CDR2 FQGNSA. CDR3 DNA: TGTGCCAGCAGCTCTCGACTAGCGGGGGGCACAGATACGCAGTATTTT. Its protein product is CASSSRLAGGTDTQYF.

V and J are TRBV4-1 and TRBJ2-6; weak D call: TRBD2 (5 bases). The length of the CDR3 is 17 residues. V lost 1 base and J lost 4, with 14 bases in between. The germline gives CDR1 MGHRA, CDR2 YSYEKL. Here the CDR3 reads CASSQAGGASGANVLTF. The CDR3 DNA sequence: TGCGCCAGCAGCCAAGCCGGAGGAGCCTCAGGGGCCAACGTCCTGACTTTC.

V and J are TRBV4-1 and TRBJ2-7, with D possibly matching TRBD1 (5 bases). Germline V CDR1 and CDR2: MGHRA, YSYEKL. V shed 0 bases and J shed 7 bases, with 13 bases lying between them. There are 14 residues in the CDR3. DNA for the CDR3: TGCGCCAGCAGCCAAGAAGCCAGGGCGGAGGAGCAGTACTTC. This gives the protein CASSQEARAEEQYF.

This chain joins TRBV10-1 and TRBJ1-1, with 8 bases matching TRBD1. The trim removed 3 bases at V and 4 bases at J, leaving 7 bases unmatched. There are 15 residues in the CDR3. Germline CDR1 WNHNN, CDR2 SYGVQD (reference sequence). CDR3 sequence: CASSEGHTGGTEAFF. CDR3 coding DNA: TGCGCCAGCAGTGAAGGACATACAGGGGGCACTGAAGCTTTCTTT.

This rearrangement joins TRBV19 to TRBJ2-3, with 9 bases matching TRBD2. V lost 6 bases and J lost 2; bases outside the gene matches: 6. Germline V gene lookup returns CDR1 LNHDA and CDR2 SQIVND (reference sequence). The CDR3 runs 15 residues. Here the CDR3 reads CASRKRGDYTDTQYF. CDR3 nucleotides: TGTGCCAGTAGAAAGCGGGGGGACTACACAGATACGCAGTATTTT.

CDR3 protein: CASSLSGTGGRGGELFF. CDR3 DNA sequence: TGCGCCAGCAGCTTGTCCGGGACAGGGGGCCGTGGCGGGGAGCTGTTTTTT. This sequence joins TRBV5-1 and TRBJ2-2, with TRBD1 identical over 12 bases. J was trimmed by 7 bases and V by 1 base; bases with no gene match: 8. The CDR3 contains 17 residues. Germline CDR1 reads SGHRS; CDR2 reads YFSETQ. Looking up the rest from reference TRBV5-1 and TRBJ2-2 gives the full variable domain: KAGVTQTPRYLIKTRGQQVTLSCSPISGHRSVSWYQQTPGQGLQFLFEYFSETQRNKGNFPGRFSGRQFSNSRSEMNVSTLELGDSALYLCASSLSGTGGRGGELFFGEGSRLTVL.

The CDR3 DNA is TGTGCCGGACCACAGGGGCAGCCCGGAAAACTGTTTTTT. Amino acids: CAGPQGQPGKLFF. The chain employs TRBV12-1 and TRBJ1-4; TRBD1 reflects the table's D call only, with no check against the DNA. TRBV12-1 is tagged as a pseudogene. The CDR3 has 13 residues.

This clone was recorded only once. V gene TRBV7-6 combines with J gene TRBJ1-1; perhaps TRBD1 as D (5 bases). The length of the CDR3 is 15 residues. Germline lookup yields CDR1 SGHVS and CDR2 FNYEAQ. Deletions cut 5 bases from V and 5 bases from J, with 18 bases between. As DNA, the CDR3 is TGTGCCAGCAGCACCCAGACCAGCCGGGGGACTGAAGCTTTCTTT. This codes for CASSTQTSRGTEAFF.

This chain uses TRBV6-6 with TRBJ2-1; possible D gene TRBD1, 6 bases. V lost 2 bases, J lost 8 bases, and 16 bases lay in between. This CDR3 is 15 amino acids long. Germline CDR1 reads MNHNY; CDR2 reads SVGAGI (reference sequence). The DNA of the CDR3 is TGTGCCAGCAGTTACGCCGACTCAGGGGCCCATGAGCAGTTCTTC. It specifies CASSYADSGAHEQFF.

The J gene is TRBJ2-7, the V gene TRBV5-1, with D perhaps matching TRBD2 (5 bases). Germline values: CDR1 SGHRS, CDR2 YFSETQ. The CDR3 extends over 13 amino acids. The V and J ends lost 0 bases and 5 bases respectively, with 9 bases between them. CDR3 sequence reads: CASSLAGVDEQYF. CDR3 nucleotides: TGCGCCAGCAGCTTGGCCGGGGTAGACGAGCAGTACTTC. The entire variable domain, with the rest obtained from reference TRBV5-1 and TRBJ2-7, is as follows: KAGVTQTPRYLIKTRGQQVTLSCSPISGHRSVSWYQQTPGQGLQFLFEYFSETQRNKGNFPGRFSGRQFSNSRSEMNVSTLELGDSALYLCASSLAGVDEQYFGPGTRLTVT.